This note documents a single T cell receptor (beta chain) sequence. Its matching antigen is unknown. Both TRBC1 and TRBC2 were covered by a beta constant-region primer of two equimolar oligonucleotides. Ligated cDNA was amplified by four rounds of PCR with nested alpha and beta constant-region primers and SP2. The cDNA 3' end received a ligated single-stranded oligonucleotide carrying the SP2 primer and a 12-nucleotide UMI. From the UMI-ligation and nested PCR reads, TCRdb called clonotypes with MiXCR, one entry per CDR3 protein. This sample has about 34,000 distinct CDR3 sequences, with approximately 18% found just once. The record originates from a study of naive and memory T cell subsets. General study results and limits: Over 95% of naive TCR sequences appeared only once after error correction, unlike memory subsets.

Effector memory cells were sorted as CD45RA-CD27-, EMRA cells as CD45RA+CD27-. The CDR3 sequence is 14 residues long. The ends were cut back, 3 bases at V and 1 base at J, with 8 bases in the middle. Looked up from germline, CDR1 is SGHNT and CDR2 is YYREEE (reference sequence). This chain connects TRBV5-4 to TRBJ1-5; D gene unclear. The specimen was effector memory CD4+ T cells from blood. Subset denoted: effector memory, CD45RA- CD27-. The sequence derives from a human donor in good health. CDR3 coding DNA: TGTGCCAGCAGCTCGGAAGGGAGCAATCAGCCCCAGCATTTT. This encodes CASSSEGSNQPQHF.